This TCR beta chain was retrieved from a study of blood T cell repertoires in COVID-19. This clone was counted a few times. Profiling relied on immunoSEQ multiplex PCR, and the TCRdb table lists in-frame clones only, not all of them. This sample has 200,000 to 300,000 clones, with about 91% found just once. Membership in each cohort depended on participant-reported clinical history. Trimming removed 5 bases from V and 5 bases from J; junction bases left unmatched: 7. The CDR3 spans 15 residues. Per the germline V gene, CDR1 is SEHNR and CDR2 is FQNEAQ (reference sequence). Sequences were obtained from PBMCs or T cells enriched from blood (not recorded which). V gene TRBV7-9 combines with J gene TRBJ2-5, with 11 bases matching TRBD1. This TCR was sampled from a woman between 40 and 50 years old with acute COVID-19. CDR3 region: CASSHSGTGGETQYF. For the CDR3, the DNA is TGTGCCAGCAGCCACTCCGGGACAGGGGGGGAGACCCAGTACTTC.